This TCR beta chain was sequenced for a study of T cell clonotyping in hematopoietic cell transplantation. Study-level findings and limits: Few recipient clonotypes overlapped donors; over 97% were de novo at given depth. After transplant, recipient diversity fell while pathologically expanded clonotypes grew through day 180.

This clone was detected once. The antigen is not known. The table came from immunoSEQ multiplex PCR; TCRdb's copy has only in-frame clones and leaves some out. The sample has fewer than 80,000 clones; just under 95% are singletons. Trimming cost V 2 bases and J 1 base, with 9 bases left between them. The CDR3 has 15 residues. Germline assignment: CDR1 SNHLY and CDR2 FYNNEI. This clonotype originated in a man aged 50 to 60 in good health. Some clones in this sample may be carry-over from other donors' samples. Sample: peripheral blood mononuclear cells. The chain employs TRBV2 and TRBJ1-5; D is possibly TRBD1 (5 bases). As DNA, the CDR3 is TGTGCCAGCAGTGAACGGACACTAAGCAATCAGCCCCAGCATTTT. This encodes CASSERTLSNQPQHF.